This T cell receptor (beta chain) was observed in a study of blood T cells in healthy people across ages. The CDR3 contains 15 residues. Germline V CDR1 and CDR2: SGHRS, YFSETQ. V lost 0 bases to trimming and J lost 3 bases, with 13 bases between them. A J-beta primer mix and a sample-barcoded 5' primer were used in a second PCR of roughly 7 to 12 cycles. One entry per CDR3 protein results from TCRdb running MiXCR on the 5' RACE reads. The sample lists around 500,000 distinct CDR3 sequences, 47% occurring once. The sequence came from an elderly man in good health. The V and J genes are TRBV5-1 and TRBJ2-7, with D tentatively TRBD2 (6 bases). Input material: blood. CDR3 in DNA: TGCGCCAGCAGCTTGGGCGGGACGGGACGCTACGAGCAGTACTTC. Translation gives CASSLGGTGRYEQYF.